Included here is one T cell receptor beta chain sequence, with context. Its specificity is unknown. The sample belongs to a study of T cells in localized non-small cell lung cancer. Study-wide findings and caveats: Among blood samples, higher T cell density accompanied longer overall survival.

V gave up 3 bases and J gave up 3 bases, with 15 bases separating them. Looked up from germline, CDR1 is GTSNPN and CDR2 is SVGIG (reference sequence). The CDR3 consists of 14 residues. The data were produced by immunoSEQ multiplex PCR, yet TCRdb's version contains in-frame clones alone and is incomplete. The data contain about 21,000 clones, roughly four fifths of them seen just once; the ten biggest clones take up roughly 4.9%. This chain connects TRBV30 to TRBJ2-7; either TRBD1 or TRBD2 may fit D (5 bases each). The sequencing used peripheral blood, collected before any cancer treatment. The TCR originated in a man between 40 and 75 years old with stage I lung adenocarcinoma. This CDR3 is CAWSEGQSLYEQYF. CDR3 in DNA: TGTGCCTGGAGCGAGGGGCAGTCACTCTACGAGCAGTACTTC.